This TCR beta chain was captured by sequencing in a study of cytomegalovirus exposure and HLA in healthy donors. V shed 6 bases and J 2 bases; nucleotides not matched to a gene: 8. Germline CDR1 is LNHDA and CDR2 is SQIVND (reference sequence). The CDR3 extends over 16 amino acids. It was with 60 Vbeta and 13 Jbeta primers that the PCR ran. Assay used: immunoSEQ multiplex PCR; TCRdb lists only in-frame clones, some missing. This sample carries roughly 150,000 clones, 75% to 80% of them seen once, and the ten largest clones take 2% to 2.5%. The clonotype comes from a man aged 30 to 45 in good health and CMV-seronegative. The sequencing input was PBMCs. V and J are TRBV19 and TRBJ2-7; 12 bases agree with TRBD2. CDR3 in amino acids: CASRLAGGGTTYEQYF. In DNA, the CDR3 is TGTGCCAGTAGACTAGCGGGAGGCGGAACAACCTACGAGCAGTACTTC.